This TCR beta chain derives from a study of cytomegalovirus exposure and HLA in healthy donors. Primers included in the PCR were 60 Vbeta and 13 Jbeta primers. TCRdb's copy holds only in-frame clones and misses some; the assay was immunoSEQ multiplex PCR. The sample has under 150,000 clones; around 81% are singletons. The CDR3 runs 17 residues. CDR1 is SGHRS and CDR2 is YFSETQ in the germline V gene. Trimming cost V 3 bases and J 6 bases, with 21 bases left between them. This rearrangement joins TRBV5-1 to TRBJ2-2; no definite D call. The material sequenced was PBMCs. This sequence originates from a woman aged 25 to 39 in good health and CMV-seronegative. For the CDR3, the DNA is TGCGCCAGCAGCTACAACTACCGCGGAGCTGTCGCCGGGGAGCTGTTTTTT. It is translated as CASSYNYRGAVAGELFF. Using reference TRBV5-1 and TRBJ2-2 for the parts outside the CDR3, the full variable domain is KAGVTQTPRYLIKTRGQQVTLSCSPISGHRSVSWYQQTPGQGLQFLFEYFSETQRNKGNFPGRFSGRQFSNSRSEMNVSTLELGDSALYLCASSYNYRGAVAGELFFGEGSRLTVL.